This T cell receptor (beta chain) was identified in a study of T cell repertoires in cytomegalovirus infection. TCRdb re-derived calls from the reads in MiXCR, one entry per CDR3 protein. Among 450,000 to 650,000 distinct CDR3 sequences listed, roughly 43% were seen once. To note about this clonotype: Its antigen is unidentified.

V lost 7 bases to trimming and J lost 6 bases; unmatched junction nucleotides: 6. Germline V lookup: CDR1 MNHEY, CDR2 SVGAGI. The CDR3 runs 13 residues. The chain employs TRBV6-5 and TRBJ1-5; 7 positions agree with TRBD1. Sequencing was performed on cultured PBMCs, taken from culture after CMV antigen stimulation. This receptor was obtained from a human donor in good health (CMV status not recorded). Some clones in this sample may be carry-over from other donors' samples. CDR3 region: CASNRGIGQPQHF. DNA for the CDR3: TGTGCCAGCAACAGGGGAATCGGTCAGCCCCAGCATTTT.